Listed below are T cell receptor beta chains from one sample, sequenced in a study of CD8 T cells in ankylosing spondylitis. Via MiXCR, TCRdb re-called the 5' RACE reads, giving one row per CDR3 protein. The sample has about 240,000 distinct CDR3 sequences, around 9.2% seen once. Sequenced input: blood, either unsorted or a sorted T cell fraction (not recorded which). The receptors were gathered from a male donor with ankylosing spondylitis or in good health (not recorded which). CDR3s leave out the opening cysteine and the closing phenylalanine or tryptophan.

V gene	J gene	CDR3 protein
TRBV6-5	TRBJ1-5	ASSPSGGSWPQH
TRBV20-1	TRBJ1-2	SARAGGRGYGYT
TRBV29-1	TRBJ2-2	SVEDPGAVAGELF
TRBV12-3/TRBV12-4	TRBJ1-1	ASSLAVWEAF
TRBV20-1	TRBJ2-5	SATVRNIRVGTQY
TRBV5-1	TRBJ2-1	ASSLGGANEQF
TRBV12-3/TRBV12-4	TRBJ2-3	ASSLGTLAGGLDTQY
TRBV12-3/TRBV12-4	TRBJ1-2	ASSPSGQNYGYT
TRBV9	TRBJ1-1	ASSVEPDYTEAF
TRBV29-1	TRBJ2-5	SVSVTVQETQY
TRBV30	TRBJ2-5	AQTSGGYQETQY
TRBV9	TRBJ1-1	ASSVGQGMNTEAF
TRBV29-1	TRBJ1-1	SGGQGEVTEAF
TRBV6-5	TRBJ2-2	ASSSFRTSGGTGELF
TRBV7-9	TRBJ2-2	ASAGTESNTGELF
TRBV6-2/TRBV6-3	TRBJ2-1	ASSPPKRLAGGLEQF
TRBV5-6	TRBJ2-3	ASRLAGASTDTQY
TRBV18	TRBJ1-1	ASSSSLNTEAF
TRBV29-1	TRBJ2-1	SFRQNNEQF
TRBV12-3/TRBV12-4	TRBJ2-1	ASDGGGGAFSEQF
TRBV11-2	TRBJ2-3	ASSSRLAGRADTQY
TRBV12-3/TRBV12-4	TRBJ2-7	ASSILNRGRNEQY
TRBV5-6	TRBJ2-7	ASSLLRDRDYEQY
TRBV12-3/TRBV12-4	TRBJ2-2	ASSLSHTGELF
TRBV11-1	TRBJ1-2	ASSLAGTGFGYT
TRBV7-9	TRBJ2-2	ASSPVGGANTGELF
TRBV29-1	TRBJ1-1	SALGGEGTEAF
TRBV14	TRBJ2-3	ASSRQLAATDTQY
TRBV7-2	TRBJ2-7	ASSYGQGGAEQY
TRBV3-1	TRBJ2-2	ASSFDRGRWTGELF
TRBV10-3	TRBJ2-3	AINPKGLAGSSTDTQY
TRBV29-1	TRBJ1-4	SVGDRGLPNEKLF
TRBV25-1	TRBJ1-2	ASRSSSEGYGYT
TRBV4-3	TRBJ2-1	ASRAGQGMDEQF
TRBV20-1	TRBJ1-5	SARDYRDGAYSNQPQH
TRBV10-3	TRBJ2-2	AITSVGTGGHGELF
TRBV11-2	TRBJ2-5	AVKNFEGWGETQY
TRBV12-3/TRBV12-4	TRBJ1-2	ASSLEGGTGYT
TRBV12-2	TRBJ2-1	ASRLEARTNEQF
TRBV29-1	TRBJ2-2	SVASGTGGELF
TRBV30	TRBJ2-7	AWEEVSSYEQY
TRBV6-5	TRBJ1-2	ASSYSGSEWLGYT
TRBV20-1	TRBJ1-1	SARGLMNTEAF
TRBV6-2/TRBV6-3	TRBJ1-5	ASSFDRGSNQPQH
TRBV7-2	TRBJ1-1	ASSLYRNTEAF
TRBV9	TRBJ1-3	ASSVEPGTHGNTIY
TRBV28	TRBJ2-5	ASSLEQGRGRALEETQY
TRBV20-1	TRBJ2-5	SASDRKTQY
TRBV7-9	TRBJ1-2	ASSDRVRYGYT